The 3 T cell receptor beta chains presented below share a single source sample, sequenced in a study of spatial heterogeneity in lung cancer. TCRdb re-called the 5' RACE reads with MiXCR, one entry per CDR3 protein. Of approximately 40,000 distinct CDR3 sequences detected, around 7% appear once; the ten largest clones hold about 26%. The time point denotes: sample taken at primary tumor resection. In each case, whole RNA from tumor, nontumor lung or frozen PBMC was sequenced unsorted. Sequencing was performed on PBMCs, taken at surgery. Every receptor here comes from a male donor with early-stage non-small cell lung cancer.

In its sample, this clonotype was seen many times. This chain joins TRBV7-9 and TRBJ2-7, with a tentative D call TRBD1 (6 bases). Trimming took off 2 bases at V and 6 bases at J, with 8 bases between the two ends. Looked up from germline, CDR1 is SEHNR and CDR2 is FQNEAQ (reference sequence). This CDR3 has 12 residues. The chain's CDR3 is CASSLRTAEQYF. CDR3 bases: TGTGCCAGCAGCTTAAGGACAGCCGAGCAGTACTTC.

This clonotype was seen a handful of times. For the CDR3, the DNA is TGTGCCAGCAGCGATCCATCGACAGGGATCGAGACCCAGTACTTC. Translation: CASSDPSTGIETQYF. The chain carries TRBV5-4 and TRBJ2-5; 7 nucleotides line up with TRBD1. In germline, CDR1 is SGHNT, CDR2 YYREEE (reference sequence). The CDR3 sequence is 15 residues long. V dropped 4 bases and J dropped 5; count of bases not matched to a gene: 11.

This clonotype has ten or more counts. The chain recombines TRBV10-3 with TRBJ1-5; D is ambiguous. There are 19 residues in the CDR3. Germline V lookup: CDR1 ENHRY, CDR2 SYGVKD. V was trimmed by 0 bases and J by 1 base, leaving 19 bases between them. The CDR3 loop reads CAISESRGSKGNSNQPQHF. The CDR3 coding sequence is TGTGCCATCAGTGAGTCTAGAGGTTCTAAAGGGAACAGCAATCAGCCCCAGCATTTT.